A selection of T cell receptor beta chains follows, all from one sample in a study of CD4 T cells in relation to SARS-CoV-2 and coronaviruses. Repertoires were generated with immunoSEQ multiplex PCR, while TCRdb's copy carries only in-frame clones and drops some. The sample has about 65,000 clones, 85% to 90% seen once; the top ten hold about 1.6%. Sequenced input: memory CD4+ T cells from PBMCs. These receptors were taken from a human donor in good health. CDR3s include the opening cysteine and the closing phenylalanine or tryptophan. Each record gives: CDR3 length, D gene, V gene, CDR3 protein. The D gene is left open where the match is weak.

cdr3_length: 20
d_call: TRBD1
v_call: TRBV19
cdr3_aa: CASSIGRKTGDLPGANVLTF

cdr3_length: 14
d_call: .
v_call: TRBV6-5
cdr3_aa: CASSYGPRAILNTF

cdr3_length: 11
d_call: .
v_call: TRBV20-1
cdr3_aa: CSALTDRGGVF

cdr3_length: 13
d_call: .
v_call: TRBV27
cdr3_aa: CASSTYSTGELFF

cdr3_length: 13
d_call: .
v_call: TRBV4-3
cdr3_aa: CASSPSSNQPQHF

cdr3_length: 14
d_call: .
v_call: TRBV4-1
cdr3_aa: CASSQDQGQYEQYF

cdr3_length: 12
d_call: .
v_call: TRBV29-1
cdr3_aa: CSGGASRSEAFF

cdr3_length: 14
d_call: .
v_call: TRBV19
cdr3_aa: CASSISGSTDTQYF

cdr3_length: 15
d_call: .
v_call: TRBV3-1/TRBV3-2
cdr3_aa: CASSPNRATNEKLFF

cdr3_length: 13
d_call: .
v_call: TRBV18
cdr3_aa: CASSPGPAYEQYF

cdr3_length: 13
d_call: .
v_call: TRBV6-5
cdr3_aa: CASSYDGHSPLHF

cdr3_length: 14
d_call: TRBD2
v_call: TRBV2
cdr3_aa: CASRATSGLNEQFF

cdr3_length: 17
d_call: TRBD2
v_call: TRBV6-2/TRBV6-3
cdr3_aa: CASSQTSGGALTDTQYF

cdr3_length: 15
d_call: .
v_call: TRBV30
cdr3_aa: CAWSVRLGRGREQYF

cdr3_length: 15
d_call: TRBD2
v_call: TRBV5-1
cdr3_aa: CASSAAGTSVREQFF

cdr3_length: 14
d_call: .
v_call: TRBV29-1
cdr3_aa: CSVVNGMITDTQYF

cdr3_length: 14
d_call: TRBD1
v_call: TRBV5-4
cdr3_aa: CASRPDRGITEAFF

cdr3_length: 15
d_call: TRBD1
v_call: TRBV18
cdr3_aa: CASSPGQDFYNEQFF

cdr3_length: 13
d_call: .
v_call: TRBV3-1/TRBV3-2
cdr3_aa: CASTPGSYNEQFF

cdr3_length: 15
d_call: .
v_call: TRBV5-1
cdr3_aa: CASSLGQASNQPQHF

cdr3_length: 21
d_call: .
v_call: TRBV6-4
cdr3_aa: CASSDSGEVGSVSSGANVLTF

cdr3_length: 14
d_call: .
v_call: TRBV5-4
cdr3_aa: CASSLTRFNSPLHF

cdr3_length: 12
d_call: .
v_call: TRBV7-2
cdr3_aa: CASSSNTGELFF

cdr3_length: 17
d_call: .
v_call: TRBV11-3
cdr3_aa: CASSLGGGLGSYNEQFF

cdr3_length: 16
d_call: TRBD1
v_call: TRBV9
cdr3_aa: CASSVGDRANTGELFF

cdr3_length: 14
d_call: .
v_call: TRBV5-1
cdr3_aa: CASSLMGEDEKLFF

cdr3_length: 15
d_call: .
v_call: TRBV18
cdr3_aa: CASSPVPPRQETQYF

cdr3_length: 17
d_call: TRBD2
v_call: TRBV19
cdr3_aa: CARDPSGGPAQYNEQFF